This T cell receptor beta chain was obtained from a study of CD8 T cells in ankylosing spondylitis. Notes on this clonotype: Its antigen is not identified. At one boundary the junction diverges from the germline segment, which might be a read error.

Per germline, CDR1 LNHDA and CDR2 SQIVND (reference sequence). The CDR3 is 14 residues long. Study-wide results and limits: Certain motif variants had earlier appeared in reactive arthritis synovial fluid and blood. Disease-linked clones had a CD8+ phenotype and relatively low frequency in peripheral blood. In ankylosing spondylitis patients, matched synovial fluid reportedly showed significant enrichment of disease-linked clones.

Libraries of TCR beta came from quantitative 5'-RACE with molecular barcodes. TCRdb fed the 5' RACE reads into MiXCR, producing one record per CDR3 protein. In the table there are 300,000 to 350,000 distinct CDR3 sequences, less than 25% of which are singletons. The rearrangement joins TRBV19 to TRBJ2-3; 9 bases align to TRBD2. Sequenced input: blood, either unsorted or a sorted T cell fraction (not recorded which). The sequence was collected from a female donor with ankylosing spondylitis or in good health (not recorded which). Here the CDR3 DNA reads TGTGCCAGTAGTTTAGATCTAGCGGGAAGTACGCAGTATTTT. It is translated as CASSLDLAGSTQYF.